The rows below give T cell receptor beta chains drawn from one sample of a study of cytomegalovirus exposure and HLA in healthy donors. Data came from immunoSEQ multiplex PCR; TCRdb stores just in-frame clones and leaves some out. The data show approximately 110,000 clones, with about 80% seen just once and approximately 2% held by the top ten. Sample: PBMCs. These TCRs come from a young man in good health and CMV-seronegative. CDR3s include the opening cysteine and the closing phenylalanine or tryptophan. The D gene is left open where the match is weak. Rows give clone size only sometimes, using once, few, many, or a class for an expanded clone.

j_call | d_call | clone_size | v_call | cdr3_length | cdr3_aa | cdr3_nt
TRBJ2-7 | - | - | TRBV5-4 | 12 | CASSFVGGEQYF | TGTGCCAGCAGCTTCGTCGGAGGCGAGCAGTACTTC
TRBJ2-7 | - | - | TRBV5-1 | 14 | CASSFLKEGAEQYF | TGCGCCAGCAGCTTTCTAAAGGAGGGTGCCGAGCAGTACTTC
TRBJ1-1 | TRBD1 | - | TRBV30 | 14 | CAWSVGTGHTEAFF | TGTGCCTGGAGTGTAGGGACAGGGCACACTGAAGCTTTCTTT
TRBJ1-2 | - | - | TRBV7-9 | 11 | CASSLLSGDTF | TGTGCCAGCAGCTTACTCTCGGGGGACACCTTC
TRBJ2-3 | - | - | TRBV19 | 13 | CASSSRRTDTQYF | TGTGCCAGTAGTTCTCGGAGGACAGATACGCAGTATTTT
TRBJ2-7 | - | - | TRBV4-2 | 15 | CASSQSTGGEYEQYF | TGTGCCAGCAGCCAGTCCACAGGGGGGGAATACGAGCAGTACTTC
TRBJ1-3 | - | - | TRBV9 | 17 | CACSLGTGTRRGNTIYF | TGTGCCTGCAGCCTTGGCACAGGGACCCGGAGGGGAAACACCATATATTTT
TRBJ1-5 | - | - | TRBV5-1 | 15 | CASSQDPGLKQPQHF | TGCGCCAGCAGCCAGGACCCAGGGCTCAAACAGCCCCAGCATTTT
TRBJ2-7 | TRBD1 | - | TRBV18 | 17 | CASSPRREGASSYEQYF | TGTGCCAGCTCACCACGTCGAGAGGGGGCAAGCTCCTACGAGCAGTACTTC
TRBJ1-2 | TRBD1 | once | TRBV28 | 13 | CASNGGQTYGYTF | TGTGCCAGCAACGGGGGACAGACCTATGGCTACACCTTC
TRBJ2-2 | TRBD1 | - | TRBV28 | 14 | CASSSTGLVGELFF | TGTGCCAGCAGTTCGACAGGGCTAGTGGGGGAGCTGTTTTTT
TRBJ2-2 | - | once | TRBV5-1 | 15 | CASSLGQGVTGELFF | TGCGCCAGCAGCTTGGGACAAGGCGTCACCGGGGAGCTGTTTTTT
TRBJ2-5 | - | once | TRBV7-9 | 14 | CASSLHAGGETQYF | TGTGCCAGCAGCTTACACGCCGGGGGTGAGACCCAGTACTTC
TRBJ1-1 | - | - | TRBV9 | 15 | CASSPAAGRVTEAFF | TGTGCCAGCAGCCCAGCTGCCGGTCGGGTCACTGAAGCTTTCTTT
TRBJ1-1 | TRBD1 | - | TRBV5-1 | 14 | CASSPGTGDTEAFF | TGCGCCAGCAGCCCCGGGACAGGGGACACTGAAGCTTTCTTT
TRBJ2-7 | - | - | TRBV5-1 | 14 | CASSLALTGYEQYF | TGCGCCAGCAGCTTGGCCCTAACAGGTTACGAGCAGTACTTC
TRBJ1-1 | TRBD1 | once | TRBV9 | 16 | CASSPGGTLGNTEAFF | TGTGCCAGCAGCCCAGGGGGCACGCTAGGGAACACTGAAGCTTTCTTT
TRBJ1-4 | - | - | TRBV28 | 15 | CASSSSQATNEKLFF | TGTGCCAGCAGTTCGAGTCAGGCAACTAATGAAAAACTGTTTTTT
TRBJ1-6 | - | - | TRBV19 | 15 | CASSIHGGDGPPLHF | TGTGCCAGTAGTATCCACGGAGGGGATGGACCACCCCTCCACTTT
TRBJ2-4 | TRBD1 | - | TRBV19 | 14 | CASSTRDRKNIQYF | TGTGCCAGTAGTACGAGGGACAGGAAAAACATTCAGTACTTC
TRBJ1-5 | TRBD1 | few | TRBV5-3 | 17 | CARSLASYRGSNQPQHF | TGTGCCAGAAGCTTGGCTAGCTACAGGGGCAGCAATCAGCCCCAGCATTTT
TRBJ2-3 | TRBD2 | - | TRBV7-6 | 16 | CASSNRLADSTDTQYF | TGTGCCAGCAGCAACCGACTAGCGGATAGCACAGATACGCAGTATTTT
TRBJ1-5 | - | few | TRBV15 | 16 | CATSRDRDRSGQPQHF | TGTGCCACCAGCAGAGATCGAGACAGGAGTGGGCAGCCCCAGCATTTT
TRBJ1-1 | - | few | TRBV6-6 | 15 | CASSHFGQPVLEAFF | TGTGCCAGCAGTCACTTTGGACAGCCCGTCTTGGAAGCTTTCTTT
TRBJ2-2 | TRBD2 | - | TRBV5-4 | 16 | CASSLRTSGGTGELFF | TGTGCCAGCAGCTTGAGGACTAGCGGGGGGACCGGGGAGCTGTTTTTT
TRBJ1-6 | - | - | TRBV14 | 14 | CASSPGFYNSPLHF | TGTGCCAGCAGCCCGGGATTCTATAATTCACCCCTCCACTTT
TRBJ1-1 | TRBD1 | - | TRBV6-5 | 13 | CASRDRGNTEAFF | TGTGCCAGCAGGGACAGGGGGAACACTGAAGCTTTCTTT
TRBJ2-7 | TRBD1 | - | TRBV5-6 | 14 | CASSRGQGRYEQYF | TGTGCCAGCAGCCGAGGACAGGGGCGCTACGAGCAGTACTTC